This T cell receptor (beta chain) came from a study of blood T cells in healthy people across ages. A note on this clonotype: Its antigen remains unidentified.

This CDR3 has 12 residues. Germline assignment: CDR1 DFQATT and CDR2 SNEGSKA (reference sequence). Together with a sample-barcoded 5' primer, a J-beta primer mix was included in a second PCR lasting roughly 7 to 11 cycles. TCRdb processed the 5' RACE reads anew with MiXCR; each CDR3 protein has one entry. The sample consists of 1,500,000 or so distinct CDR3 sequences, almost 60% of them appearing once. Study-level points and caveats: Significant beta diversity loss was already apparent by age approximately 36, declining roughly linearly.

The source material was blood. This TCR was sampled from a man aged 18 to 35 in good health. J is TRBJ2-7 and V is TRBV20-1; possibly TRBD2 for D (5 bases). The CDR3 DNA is TGCAGCGCGTGGGTCGGGGTTTACGAGCAGTACTTC. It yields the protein CSAWVGVYEQYF.